These T cell receptor beta chains were read from a single sample in a study of a mutant IDH1 vaccine in newly diagnosed glioma. Their antigens are not known. Data came from immunoSEQ multiplex PCR; TCRdb stores just in-frame clones and leaves some out. This table holds around 50,000 clones, less than 85% found once. The sequencing used PBMCs, collected from a glioma patient whose treatment included an IDH1 peptide vaccine. The receptor source for this set is a woman aged 25 to 39 with glioma. Some clones in this sample may be carry-over from other donors' samples. Both conserved end residues are part of each CDR3.

J gene: TRBJ2-7; V gene: TRBV5-1; CDR3 protein: CASSLALSGWSYEQYF
J gene: TRBJ2-7; V gene: TRBV2; CDR3 protein: CASRVDRAGYEQYF
J gene: TRBJ2-3; V gene: TRBV28; CDR3 protein: CASSPTGTGSTDTQYF
J gene: TRBJ2-7; V gene: TRBV18; CDR3 protein: CASSSDLYEQYF
J gene: TRBJ2-3; V gene: TRBV13; CDR3 protein: CASSHHPSSGRRGDTQYF
J gene: TRBJ1-1; V gene: TRBV4-1; CDR3 protein: CASSRESGLLNTEAFF
J gene: TRBJ1-2; V gene: TRBV2; CDR3 protein: CASRLRGQDGYTF
J gene: TRBJ2-7; V gene: TRBV6-5; CDR3 protein: CASSPAEQAYEQYF
J gene: TRBJ2-7; V gene: TRBV7-9; CDR3 protein: CASSSSDRVYEQYF
J gene: TRBJ2-3; V gene: TRBV7-9; CDR3 protein: CASSPKTRLTDTQYF
J gene: TRBJ1-4; V gene: TRBV14; CDR3 protein: CASSQDAGSRSTNEKLFF
J gene: TRBJ2-1; V gene: TRBV30; CDR3 protein: CAWSVPRRDNEQFF
J gene: TRBJ1-2; V gene: TRBV19; CDR3 protein: CASSPRTAKSGYTF
J gene: TRBJ2-5; V gene: TRBV6-6; CDR3 protein: CASSYKVRETQYF
J gene: TRBJ1-1; V gene: TRBV11-2; CDR3 protein: CASSLGGGYTEAFF
J gene: TRBJ2-1; V gene: TRBV25-1; CDR3 protein: CASSRGGIEQFF
J gene: TRBJ2-2; V gene: TRBV10-3; CDR3 protein: CAISGGGANTGELFF
J gene: TRBJ2-5; V gene: TRBV10-3; CDR3 protein: CAISESSQGLKETQYF
J gene: TRBJ2-5; V gene: TRBV5-4; CDR3 protein: CASRPQDSKETQYF
J gene: TRBJ2-2; V gene: TRBV25-1; CDR3 protein: CASRSATSTGELFF
J gene: TRBJ1-1; V gene: TRBV6-5; CDR3 protein: CASCGGAVGTEAFF
J gene: TRBJ1-1; V gene: TRBV6-5; CDR3 protein: CASSPDGNTEAFF
J gene: TRBJ1-2; V gene: TRBV27; CDR3 protein: CASSLSTGDGYTF
J gene: TRBJ2-3; V gene: TRBV6-5; CDR3 protein: CASSYSPGTTDTQYF
J gene: TRBJ1-5; V gene: TRBV5-4; CDR3 protein: CASSSNRGQPQHF
J gene: TRBJ2-1; V gene: TRBV30; CDR3 protein: CAWSVGRASSYNEQFF
J gene: TRBJ2-5; V gene: TRBV7-8; CDR3 protein: CASSLVGGLVGPETQYF
J gene: TRBJ1-3; V gene: TRBV7-2; CDR3 protein: CASSYNPGRTGNTIYF
J gene: TRBJ1-2; V gene: TRBV7-8; CDR3 protein: CASSYGNYGYTF
J gene: TRBJ1-4; V gene: TRBV7-8; CDR3 protein: CASSLTGHSTTNEKLFF
J gene: TRBJ1-2; V gene: TRBV5-4; CDR3 protein: CASSLEGTGNGYTF
J gene: TRBJ2-7; V gene: TRBV5-6; CDR3 protein: CASSLTFGSIGEVPYEQYF
J gene: TRBJ2-7; V gene: TRBV10-2; CDR3 protein: CASTQGTYEQYF
J gene: TRBJ2-3; V gene: TRBV9; CDR3 protein: CASSAGTSSTDTQYF
J gene: TRBJ2-7; V gene: TRBV10-3; CDR3 protein: CAISELWTSGERAGEQYF
J gene: TRBJ2-3; V gene: TRBV5-4; CDR3 protein: CASSLDQPDTQYF
J gene: TRBJ2-2; V gene: TRBV7-3; CDR3 protein: CASSLAGGRTGELFF
J gene: TRBJ2-3; V gene: TRBV10-1; CDR3 protein: CASSESASGADTQYF
J gene: TRBJ2-7; V gene: TRBV7-9; CDR3 protein: CASSLPGNEQYF
J gene: TRBJ1-2; V gene: TRBV29-1; CDR3 protein: CSVEEAQGNYGYTF
J gene: TRBJ1-2; V gene: TRBV4-1; CDR3 protein: CASSQVRRGPYGYTF
J gene: TRBJ2-7; V gene: TRBV5-6; CDR3 protein: CASSYRGEIEQYF
J gene: TRBJ1-2; V gene: TRBV5-6; CDR3 protein: CASSLGPGVPDPYGYTF
J gene: TRBJ2-1; V gene: TRBV2; CDR3 protein: CASKVDTLWSSYNEQFF
J gene: TRBJ2-1; V gene: TRBV6-6; CDR3 protein: CASSYGRHQGDEQFF